This entry is about one TCR beta chain. What it binds is unknown. This sample stems from a study of OX40 agonist ivuxolimab in advanced cancers. Study-level background: The mean age was roughly 60 years, ranging from 23 to 79, with about 87% of participants male. Therapy given before enrollment (anti-PD-1, anti-PD-L1 or anti-CTLA-4) was allowed, and 40% had some.

Individuals having autoimmune disease history or systemic immunosuppression were not enrolled. The CDR3 is made up of 10 amino acids. Germline V lookup: CDR1 SNHLY, CDR2 FYNNEI. Only in-frame clones appear in the TCRdb table, and some are missing; sequencing was by immunoSEQ multiplex PCR. The repertoire has tens of thousands of clones, 83% of them found once; the top ten carry 12%. General study findings and limits: Expansion of clones was among the lowest in partial responders at 0.1-3.0 mg/kg.

Sample: CD4+ or CD8+ T cells sorted from blood, taken in a trial of the OX40 agonist ivuxolimab. The genes are TRBV2 and TRBJ2-5, with unresolved D. The J call may be in error: the DNA end matches TRBJ2-7 better. The TCR comes from an adult with an advanced solid tumor such as melanoma, head and neck, liver or kidney cancer. Here the CDR3 DNA reads TGTGCCAGCAGCACCTACGAGCAGTACTTC. It is translated as CASSTYEQYF.